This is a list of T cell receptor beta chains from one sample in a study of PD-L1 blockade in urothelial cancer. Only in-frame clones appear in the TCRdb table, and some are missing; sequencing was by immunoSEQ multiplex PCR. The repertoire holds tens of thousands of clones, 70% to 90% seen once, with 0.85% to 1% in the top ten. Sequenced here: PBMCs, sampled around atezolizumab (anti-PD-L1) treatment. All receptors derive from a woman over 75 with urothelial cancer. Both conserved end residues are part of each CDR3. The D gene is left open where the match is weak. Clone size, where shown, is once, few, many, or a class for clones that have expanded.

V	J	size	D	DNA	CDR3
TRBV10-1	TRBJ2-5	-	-	TGCGCCAGCAGTGAGTCGGAACGGTCCGGGGCCCAGTACTTC	CASSESERSGAQYF
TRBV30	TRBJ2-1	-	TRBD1	TGTGCCTGGAGTGCCGCGTCCCGACAGGGTGAGCAGTTCTTC	CAWSAASRQGEQFF
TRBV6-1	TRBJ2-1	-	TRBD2	TGTGCCAGCAAAGAGGCGGGAGCATCCTACAATGAGCAGTTCTTC	CASKEAGASYNEQFF
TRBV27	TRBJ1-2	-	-	TGTGCCAGCAAATCAGGGGTCGAGGGCTACACCTTC	CASKSGVEGYTF
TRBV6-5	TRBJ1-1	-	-	TGTGCCAGCAGGACAGTGAACACTGAAGCTTTCTTT	CASRTVNTEAFF
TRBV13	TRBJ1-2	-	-	TGTGCCAGCAGCTTAGGAGGCAGGGGCGGGTATGGCTACACCTTC	CASSLGGRGGYGYTF
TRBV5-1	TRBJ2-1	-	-	TGCGCCAGCAGCTTGTATCTAGACAATGAGCAGTTCTTC	CASSLYLDNEQFF
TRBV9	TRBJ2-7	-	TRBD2	TGTGCCAGCAGCCCCCACCTAGCGGGAGGACAATACTACGAGCAGTACTTC	CASSPHLAGGQYYEQYF
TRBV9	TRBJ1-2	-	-	TGTGCCAGCTCGGCTAGGGGGGGATTCAGTGGCTACACCTTC	CASSARGGFSGYTF
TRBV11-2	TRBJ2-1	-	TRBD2	TGTGCCAGCAGTTCACGACTAGCGGGAGGGGGTGGCAATGAGCAGTTCTTC	CASSSRLAGGGGNEQFF
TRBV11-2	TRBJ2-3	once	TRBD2	TGTGCCAGCGAAGAAGGGCTAGCGGGAGTCGGCACAGATACGCAGTATTTT	CASEEGLAGVGTDTQYF
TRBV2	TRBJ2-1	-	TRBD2	TGTGCCAGCAGTGCGGGCGGGAGTGGTAATGAGCAGTTCTTC	CASSAGGSGNEQFF
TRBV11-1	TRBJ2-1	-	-	TGTGCCAGCAGCTGGGGAGGGGGAGGACTCATTTCTGAGCAGTTCTTC	CASSWGGGGLISEQFF
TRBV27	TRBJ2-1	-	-	TGTGCCAGCAGTTTGGGGCAGATCTACAATGAGCAGTTCTTC	CASSLGQIYNEQFF
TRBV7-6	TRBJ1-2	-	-	TGTGCCAGCAGCTTAGGAGGGATTAATAACTATGGCTACACCTTC	CASSLGGINNYGYTF
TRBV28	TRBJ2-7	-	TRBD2	TGTGCCAGCAGTCCACGCCGGGCGGGAGGCCACGAGCAGTACTTC	CASSPRRAGGHEQYF
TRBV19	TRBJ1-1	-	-	TGTGCCAGCTCAGGTGCCCTGAACACTGAAGCTTTCTTT	CASSGALNTEAFF
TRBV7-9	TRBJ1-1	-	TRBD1	TGTGCCAGCAGCTTCGACAGGGGGCTCACTGAAGCTTTCTTT	CASSFDRGLTEAFF
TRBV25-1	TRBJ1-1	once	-	TGTGCCAGCAGTGCCCGGGGGGGGGTGAGGACTGAAGCTTTCTTT	CASSARGGVRTEAFF
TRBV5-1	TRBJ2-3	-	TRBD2	TGCGCCAGCAGCTTGTGGAGCGGGAGGACCACTAGCACAGATACGCAGTATTTT	CASSLWSGRTTSTDTQYF
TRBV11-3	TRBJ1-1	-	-	TGTGCCAGCAGCAGCGACAGAAACACTGAAGCTTTCTTT	CASSSDRNTEAFF
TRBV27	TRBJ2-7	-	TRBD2	TGTGCCAGCAGTTTGGCCCCGGGACTAGCCTACGAGCAGTACTTC	CASSLAPGLAYEQYF
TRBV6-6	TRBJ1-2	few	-	TGTGCCAGCAGGCCTTCCGGGGGTCGGTTCAACTATGGCTACACCTTC	CASRPSGGRFNYGYTF
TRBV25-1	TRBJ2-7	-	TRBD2	TGTGCCAGCAGTGAACCTAGCGGGAGGACCTACGAGCAGTACTTC	CASSEPSGRTYEQYF
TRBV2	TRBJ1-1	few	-	TGTGCCAGCAGCGGAGGAAACACTGAAGCTTTCTTT	CASSGGNTEAFF
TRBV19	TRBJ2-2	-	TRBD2	TGTGCCAGCGCCGTTTGGTTTGGACTAGCGGGAGGGCCGGGCACCGGGGAGCTGTTTTTT	CASAVWFGLAGGPGTGELFF
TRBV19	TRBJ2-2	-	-	TGTGCCAGTACACTTTGGGGGGAGGCCCCAACCGGGGAGCTGTTTTTT	CASTLWGEAPTGELFF
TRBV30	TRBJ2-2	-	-	TGTGCCTGGAGAACAGTATCTACCGGGGAGCTGTTTTTT	CAWRTVSTGELFF
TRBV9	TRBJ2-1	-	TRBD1	TGTGCCAGCAGCGTAGGTGGGGGACAGGGGGGCAATGAGCAGTTCTTC	CASSVGGGQGGNEQFF
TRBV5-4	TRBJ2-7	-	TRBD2	TGTGCCAGCAGCTTGGTTAGCGGGTATTCCTACGAGCAGTACTTC	CASSLVSGYSYEQYF
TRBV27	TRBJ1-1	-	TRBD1	TGTGCCAGCAGTCCTGGACAGGGACGGCACACTGAAGCTTTCTTT	CASSPGQGRHTEAFF
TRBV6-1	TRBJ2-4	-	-	TGTGCCAGCAGTGAAGGGAGGACGGAATCAACCAAAAACATTCAGTACTTC	CASSEGRTESTKNIQYF
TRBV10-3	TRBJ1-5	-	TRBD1	TGTGCCATCAGTGAGTCGACAGGGGCGAACAATCAGCCCCAGCATTTT	CAISESTGANNQPQHF
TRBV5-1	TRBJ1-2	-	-	TGCGCCAGCAGCCTCGGAAACAGGGACTATGGCTATGGCTACACCTTC	CASSLGNRDYGYGYTF
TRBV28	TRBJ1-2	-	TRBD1	TGTGCCAGCAGCCATGGACAGGTTTCTGGCTACACCTTC	CASSHGQVSGYTF
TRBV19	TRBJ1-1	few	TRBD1	TGTGCCAGTAGTGTCAACAGGGGGCTGGAGACTGAAGCTTTCTTT	CASSVNRGLETEAFF
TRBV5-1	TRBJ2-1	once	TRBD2	TGCGCCAGCAGCTTAACTAGCGGGAGTAATGAGCAGTTCTTC	CASSLTSGSNEQFF
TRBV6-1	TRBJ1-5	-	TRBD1	TGTGCCAGCCAGGGGGTCAACAATCAGCCCCAGCATTTT	CASQGVNNQPQHF
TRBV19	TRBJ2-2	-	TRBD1	TGTGCCAGTAGTCCAAGGGGCTCGGACAGGGGAAACACCGGGGAGCTGTTTTTT	CASSPRGSDRGNTGELFF
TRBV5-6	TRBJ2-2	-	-	TGTGCCAGCAGCCCCGGGACTGTCGTTCCGAGTGAGCTGTTTTTT	CASSPGTVVPSELFF
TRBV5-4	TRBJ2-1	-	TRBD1	TGTGCCAGCAGCTTGGCACAGGGGGTTAGCTCCTACAATGAGCAGTTCTTC	CASSLAQGVSSYNEQFF
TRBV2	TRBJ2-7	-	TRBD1	TGTGCCAGCAAGCGACAGGGATCCTACGAGCAGTACTTC	CASKRQGSYEQYF
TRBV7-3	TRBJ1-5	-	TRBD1	TGTGCCAGCAGCAACGGACAGGGCCCTATAGACAATCAGCCCCAGCATTTT	CASSNGQGPIDNQPQHF
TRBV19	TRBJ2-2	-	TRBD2	TGTGCCAGTACTCCCGGACTAGCGATTTACACCGGGGAGCTGTTTTTT	CASTPGLAIYTGELFF
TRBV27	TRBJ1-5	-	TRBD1	TGTGCCAGCAGGAAATCCGGGACAGGGGCGACCACGAGCAATCAGCCCCAGCATTTT	CASRKSGTGATTSNQPQHF
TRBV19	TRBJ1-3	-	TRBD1	TGTGCCAGTATCCGGGACAGGGGGCGACCTGGAAACACCATATATTTT	CASIRDRGRPGNTIYF
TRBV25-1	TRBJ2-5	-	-	TGTGCCAGCAGTTTAAAAAGGGGGATGGAGACCCAGTACTTC	CASSLKRGMETQYF
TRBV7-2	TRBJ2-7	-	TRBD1	TGTGCCAGCAGCTTGAAGGGACAGGGAGGCCACGAGCAGTACTTC	CASSLKGQGGHEQYF
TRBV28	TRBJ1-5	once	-	TGTGCCAGCTCGATGGAACAGGGAACTCAGCCCCAGCATTTT	CASSMEQGTQPQHF
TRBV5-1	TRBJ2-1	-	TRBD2	TGCGCCAGCAGGTCTAGCGGGAGCTCCTACAATGAGCAGTTCTTC	CASRSSGSSYNEQFF
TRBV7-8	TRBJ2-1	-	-	TGTGCCAGCAGCCGGGTGCAAACATACAATGAGCAGTTCTTC	CASSRVQTYNEQFF